Reported below is one TCR beta chain. Its antigen is unidentified. The sample comes from a study of graft-versus-host responses after intestinal transplantation. Across the whole study: Every one of the recipients received anti-thymocyte globulin induction and afterwards took tacrolimus and steroids for around 3 years. Broader study findings: Within allografts, high graft-versus-host to host-versus-graft clonal ratios were seen among patients with graft-donor T cell macrochimerism. Peak circulating GvH clone levels were associated with early post-transplant HvG declines. Recipient-marrow GvH clones were detected, some having first appeared in ileum or blood.

Germline V gives CDR1 SGHNT, CDR2 YYREEE (reference sequence). V shed 3 bases and J 9 bases; nucleotides not matched to a gene: 2. The length of the CDR3 is 13 residues. The repertoire was sequenced with immunoSEQ multiplex PCR; TCRdb's copy has only in-frame clones and lacks some. This sample has tens of thousands of clones, with 90% to 95% found just once. The receptor was isolated from a human donor who was the organ donor for an intestinal transplant. The chain links TRBV5-4 to TRBJ1-6; 8 bases match TRBD1. This specimen consisted of unstimulated CD8+ T cells sorted from spleen or lymph node cells, obtained before transplant. CDR3 region: CASSSDRGSPLHF. Here the CDR3 DNA reads TGTGCCAGCAGCTCCGACAGGGGTTCACCCCTCCACTTT.